The 13 T cell receptor beta chains below all came from one sample that was sequenced in a study of cytomegalovirus exposure and HLA in healthy donors. PCR involved 60 Vbeta and 13 Jbeta primers. TCRdb keeps only in-frame clones here, not all; method: immunoSEQ multiplex PCR. The sample lists 130,000 or so clones; around 65% were seen once. Sequencing was performed on PBMCs. These receptors all come from a man aged 18 to 29 in good health and CMV-seronegative.

The chain is built from TRBV29-1 and TRBJ2-3, with D possibly being TRBD2 (6 bases). Trimming took 4 bases from V and 2 from J, leaving 16 bases between them. The CDR3 length is 15 residues. Germline V gives CDR1 SQVTM, CDR2 ANQGSEA. The CDR3 DNA is TGCAGCGTTGCCCCCCAGGAGGGATACACAGATACGCAGTATTTT. Protein sequence: CSVAPQEGYTDTQYF.

V and J are TRBV9 and TRBJ2-1, with 13 bases fitting TRBD2. V shed 6 bases, J shed 10 bases, and the junction held 7 bases outside the gene matches. This CDR3 is built from 14 residues. In germline, CDR1 is SGDLS, CDR2 YYNGEE. As DNA, the CDR3 is TGTGCCAGCAACCGACTAGCGGGGGGCGACGAGCAGTTCTTC. It is translated as CASNRLAGGDEQFF. Together with reference TRBV9 and TRBJ2-1, the CDR3 gives the full variable domain: DSGVTQTPKHLITATGQRVTLRCSPRSGDLSVYWYQQSLDQGLQFLIQYYNGEERAKGNILERFSAQQFPDLHSELNLSSLELGDSALYFCASNRLAGGDEQFFGPGTRLTVL.

This clone was recorded a few times. J is TRBJ1-1 and V is TRBV6-5; D is uncertain. Looked up from germline, CDR1 is MNHEY and CDR2 is SVGAGI. The V end was cut by 0 bases, the J end by 4 bases, with 6 bases between. The CDR3 extends over 13 amino acids. CDR3 sequence (DNA): TGTGCCAGCAGTTACTCTACTTCCACTGAAGCTTTCTTT. Protein sequence: CASSYSTSTEAFF.

This clone was seen once. This CDR3 is CASLGSTYEQYF. CDR3 DNA sequence: TGTGCCAGCCTCGGGTCGACCTACGAGCAGTACTTC. The chain combines TRBV7-9 with TRBJ2-7; no clear D gene. Trimming removed 8 bases at V and 2 bases at J, with 10 bases between. The CDR3 contains 12 residues. Germline V gene data show CDR1 as SEHNR and CDR2 as FQNEAQ (reference sequence).

V is TRBV29-1 and J is TRBJ2-7, with 9 bases that match TRBD1. The germline V gene encodes CDR1 SQVTM and CDR2 ANQGSEA. After removal of 7 bases from V and 3 bases from J, the junction contained 4 bases not matched to a gene. This CDR3 comprises 12 residues. CDR3 residues: CSAGQGFYEQYF. The CDR3 DNA reads as TGCAGCGCGGGACAGGGCTTCTACGAGCAGTACTTC.

The V call is TRBV9, the J call TRBJ1-3; a weak D match, TRBD1 (6 bases). The V gene lost 6 bases and the J gene lost 2 bases, with 18 bases spanning the gap. The CDR3 length is 16 residues. Per the germline V gene, CDR1 is SGDLS and CDR2 is YYNGEE. CDR3 sequence: CASTAGTPRTGNTIYF. As DNA, the CDR3 is TGTGCCAGCACGGCCGGGACACCGAGAACTGGAAACACCATATATTTT. The full variable domain, rest sourced from reference TRBV9 and TRBJ1-3, is DSGVTQTPKHLITATGQRVTLRCSPRSGDLSVYWYQQSLDQGLQFLIQYYNGEERAKGNILERFSAQQFPDLHSELNLSSLELGDSALYFCASTAGTPRTGNTIYFGEGSWLTVV.

This clone was counted a single time. The genes are TRBV5-4 and TRBJ2-3, with 8 bases matching TRBD1. V lost 4 bases, J lost 4 bases, and 2 bases stayed unmatched. From germline, CDR1 is SGHNT and CDR2 YYREEE (reference sequence). The CDR3 extends over 13 amino acids. This chain's CDR3 is CASSRDRSDTQYF. The CDR3 DNA reads as TGTGCCAGCAGCCGGGACAGGTCAGATACGCAGTATTTT. Looking up the rest from reference TRBV5-4 and TRBJ2-3 gives the full variable domain: ETGVTQSPTHLIKTRGQQVTLRCSSQSGHNTVSWYQQALGQGPQFIFQYYREEENGRGNFPPRFSGLQFPNYSSELNVNALELDDSALYLCASSRDRSDTQYFGPGTRLTVL.

The chain employs TRBV14 and TRBJ1-4, with 10 bases matching TRBD1. This CDR3 has 14 amino acids. Germline CDR1 SGHDN, CDR2 FVKESK. V shed 5 bases, J shed 12 bases, and the junction held 9 bases outside the gene matches. CDR3 region: CASSFRQGASQLFF. DNA of the CDR3: TGTGCCAGCAGCTTCCGACAGGGGGCGAGTCAACTGTTTTTT.

The V and J genes are TRBV7-9 and TRBJ2-1; 12 bases map to TRBD2. The CDR3 has 15 amino acids. The germline CDR1 and CDR2 sequences are SEHNR and FQNEAQ (reference sequence). V trimming: 6 bases; J trimming: 7 bases; junction bases outside the gene matches: 7. The chain's CDR3 is CASSYLAGGPNEQFF. CDR3 bases: TGTGCCAGCAGTTATCTAGCGGGAGGGCCTAATGAGCAGTTCTTC.

This chain uses TRBV7-9 with TRBJ2-1; D gene unclear. V was trimmed by 5 bases and J by 8 bases, leaving 7 bases between them. The CDR3 has 11 residues. CDR1 and CDR2 from the germline V gene are SEHNR and FQNEAQ (reference sequence). CDR3 in amino acids: CASSVGDEQFF. CDR3 DNA sequence: TGTGCCAGCAGCGTCGGTGATGAGCAGTTCTTC.

The chain has TRBV7-8 and TRBJ2-3; TRBD2 might be the D (6 bases). From germline, CDR1 is SGHVS and CDR2 FQNEAQ. The CDR3 loop spans 16 amino acids. V was shortened by 8 bases and J by 2 bases, with 20 bases between the two germline ends. The CDR3 DNA follows: TGTGCCAGCTATAATCGACCGGGACTCAACACAGATACGCAGTATTTT. Translation gives CASYNRPGLNTDTQYF.

This chain connects TRBV4-1 to TRBJ2-1, with 10 bases matching TRBD2. CDR1 and CDR2 (germline): MGHRA, YSYEKL. The CDR3 totals 18 residues. The ends lost 0 bases at V and 2 bases at J; junction bases unmatched: 7. CDR3: CASSQETSGLAPYNEQFF. The CDR3 nucleotides are TGCGCCAGCAGCCAAGAAACGTCGGGACTAGCGCCCTACAATGAGCAGTTCTTC.

On this clone itself: This sample includes further DNA sequences coding for the same CDR3. CDR3 sequence: CASSVTGTGELFF. The CDR3, as DNA: TGTGCCAGCAGCGTCACGGGTACCGGGGAGCTGTTTTTT. The chain joins TRBV9 to TRBJ2-2, with D uncertain. The CDR3 contains 13 residues. In germline, CDR1 is SGDLS, CDR2 YYNGEE. Trimming stripped 2 bases from V and 5 bases from J, with 7 bases between.